The 30 T cell receptor beta chains reported below all come from one sample, sequenced in a study of T cell repertoires in cytomegalovirus infection. TCRdb reprocessed the reads with MiXCR, giving one entry per CDR3 protein. The sample has 350,000 to 450,000 distinct CDR3 sequences, roughly 18% seen once. Sequencing was performed on PBMCs. These receptors came from a human donor in good health (CMV status not recorded). Some clones in this sample may be carry-over from other donors' samples.

This clonotype was found a few times. The chain links TRBV29-1 to TRBJ2-5, with 8 bases fitting TRBD2. The CDR3 runs 15 residues. The ends lost 8 bases at V and 2 bases at J; junction bases unmatched: 13. CDR1 and CDR2 (germline): SQVTM, ANQGSEA. DNA for the CDR3: TGCAGCACCCCCGAAACTAGCGGATGGCAAGAGACCCAGTACTTC. This translates into CSTPETSGWQETQYF.

This clonotype was detected only a few times. The rearrangement uses TRBV2 and TRBJ1-5, with D tentatively TRBD1 (6 bases). CDR3 length: 13 residues. The V gene's germline CDR1 is SNHLY and CDR2 FYNNEI. Trimming left V 9 bases short and J 7 bases short, with 16 bases between. The CDR3: CASTGEGQQPQHF. The CDR3 DNA is TGTGCCAGTACGGGTGAGGGACAACAGCCCCAGCATTTT.

This clonotype has ten or more counts. This chain joins TRBV12-5 and TRBJ2-5; 9 bases fit TRBD2. V shed 2 bases, J shed 5 bases, and the junction held 0 bases outside the gene matches. In germline, CDR1 is LGHNT, CDR2 FRNRAP. The CDR3 contains 13 residues. CDR3 protein: CASGLSGRETQYF. The CDR3 bases are TGTGCTAGTGGTTTGAGCGGGAGGGAGACCCAGTACTTC.

V usage is TRBV6-5 and J usage is TRBJ1-3, with D uncertain. The CDR3 consists of 13 residues. The V gene's germline CDR1 is MNHEY and CDR2 SVGAGI. V dropped 10 bases and J dropped 4 bases, with 14 bases sitting between them. The CDR3 DNA reads as TGTGCCACTTCCCGGGCAGCCGGAAACACCATATATTTT. Encoded protein: CATSRAAGNTIYF.

This rearrangement joins TRBV18 to TRBJ2-5; D call uncertain. Germline values: CDR1 KGHSH, CDR2 LQKENI. Trimming removed 3 bases from V and 0 bases from J, with 8 bases in between. The CDR3 sequence is 14 residues long. The CDR3 protein is CASSPARYQETQYF. CDR3 nucleotides: TGTGCCAGCTCACCCGCACGGTACCAAGAGACCCAGTACTTC.

V usage is TRBV12-5 and J usage is TRBJ1-1, with D hard to call. Between the trimmed V and J ends, which lost 8 bases and 6 bases, there was a span of 13 bases. The CDR3 has 12 amino acids. Looked up from germline, CDR1 is LGHNT and CDR2 is FRNRAP. The CDR3 DNA is TGTGCTAGTCAAGGCGGGATCGCTGAAGCTTTCTTT. Translated: CASQGGIAEAFF.

The chain combines TRBV4-1 with TRBJ1-5; D gene unclear. Germline-derived CDR1 and CDR2 are MGHRA and YSYEKL. The CDR3 is 14 residues long. The ends were cut back, 0 bases at V and 5 bases at J, with 8 bases in the middle. DNA for the CDR3: TGCGCCAGCAGCCAAGAGGACGGGGATCAGCCCCAGCATTTT. Translated: CASSQEDGDQPQHF.

This clonotype showed up just a few times. V is TRBV2 and J is TRBJ2-6; TRBD2 might be the D (6 bases). CDR1 and CDR2 from the germline V gene are SNHLY and FYNNEI. The CDR3 runs 15 residues. V dropped 6 bases and J dropped 2 bases, with 11 bases sitting between them. The CDR3 DNA sequence: TGTGCCAGCAGACCCAGGGAGGCTGGGGCCAACGTCCTGACTTTC. As protein: CASRPREAGANVLTF.

The table lists this clonotype with many counts. The chain is built from TRBV27 and TRBJ2-3, with D possibly matching TRBD1 (6 bases). CDR3 length: 15 residues. CDR1 is MNHEY and CDR2 is SMNVEV in the germline V gene (reference sequence). The ends were cut back, 3 bases at V and 5 bases at J, with 15 bases in the middle. In nucleotides, the CDR3 is TGTGCCAGCAGTTTTGCTCGACAGGCGGGAGATACGCAGTATTTT. Protein sequence: CASSFARQAGDTQYF.

Points on this clonotype: At one end the junction does not follow the germline gene, possibly because of a read error. V is TRBV7-9 and J is TRBJ1-2; TRBD1 aligns across 7 bases. CDR3 length: 12 residues. The V gene's germline CDR1 is SEHNR and CDR2 FQNEAQ (reference sequence). The CDR3 bases are TGTGCCAGCAGCCCAAGACAGGGTTTGACGTCGTTC. It encodes CASSPRQGLTSF.

The chain recombines TRBV5-1 with TRBJ2-5; 9 nucleotides match TRBD2. Germline lookup yields CDR1 SGHRS and CDR2 YFSETQ. The CDR3 extends over 15 amino acids. The V gene end was trimmed by 0 bases and the J gene end by 1 base; junction bases not matched to a gene: 1. CDR3 amino acids: CASSLASGAQETQYF. CDR3 nucleotides: TGCGCCAGCAGCTTGGCTAGCGGGGCCCAAGAGACCCAGTACTTC.

Many counts were recorded for this clonotype. The J gene is TRBJ1-1, the V gene TRBV2, with TRBD1 identical over 8 bases. Trimming cost V 11 bases and J 5 bases; bases outside gene matches: 10. The CDR3 contains 13 residues. Per germline, CDR1 SNHLY and CDR2 FYNNEI. CDR3 region: CAGDQGAGTEAFF. As DNA, the CDR3 is TGTGCCGGTGACCAGGGGGCGGGGACTGAAGCTTTCTTT. The full variable domain, in which reference TRBV2 and TRBJ1-1 provide the parts outside the CDR3, is EPEVTQTPSHQVTQMGQEVILRCVPISNHLYFYWYRQILGQKVEFLVSFYNNEISEKSEIFDDQFSVERPDGSNFTLKIRSTKLEDSAMYFCAGDQGAGTEAFFGQGTRLTVV.

The V gene is TRBV6-8, the J gene TRBJ1-2; D is undetermined. CDR1 and CDR2 (germline): MNHGY, SAAAGT. V was trimmed by 0 bases and J by 8 bases, leaving 13 bases between them. The CDR3 spans 14 residues. CDR3 nucleotides: TGTGCCAGCAGTTACTCCACAGTCATGGTCGGCTACACCTTC. This gives the protein CASSYSTVMVGYTF.

The chain joins TRBV3-1 to TRBJ1-2; no reliable D call. Trimming removed 2 bases at V and 2 bases at J, with 9 bases between. Germline V lookup: CDR1 LGHDT, CDR2 YNNKEL (reference sequence). There are 14 residues in the CDR3. This chain's CDR3 is CASSQSELNYGYTF. CDR3 bases: TGTGCCAGCAGCCAAAGTGAGTTGAACTATGGCTACACCTTC.

The rearrangement links TRBV20-1 to TRBJ2-1; TRBD2 matches at 12 bases. After removal of 3 bases from V and 3 bases from J, the junction contained 6 bases not matched to a gene. Germline V CDR1 and CDR2: DFQATT, SNEGSKA (reference sequence). This CDR3 has 16 residues. The DNA of the CDR3 is TGCAGTGCTAGCCCTAGCGGGAGGGCGAACTACAATGAGCAGTTCTTC. Translation: CSASPSGRANYNEQFF.

This clonotype was observed at least ten times. The V and J genes are TRBV19 and TRBJ2-7; a weak D match, TRBD1 (5 bases). Trimming removed 4 bases from V and 2 bases from J, with 12 bases in between. The germline V gene has CDR1 LNHDA and CDR2 SQIVND (reference sequence). This CDR3 has 14 residues. CDR3 nucleotide sequence: TGTGCCAGTAGTACCCCCACAGGAACCTACGAGCAGTACTTC. Translating it yields CASSTPTGTYEQYF.

As for this clonotype: A much larger clone is a single base away; this may be a read error. The chain couples TRBV7-8 to TRBJ1-2; no firm D call. V was shortened by 1 base and J by 7 bases, with 22 bases between the two germline ends. This CDR3 comprises 17 residues. In germline, CDR1 is SGHVS, CDR2 FQNEAQ. CDR3 bases: TGTGCCAGCAGCTTAGTAGGAGGAAGGGTCCTTTCCAGTGGCTACACCTTC. It encodes CASSLVGGRVLSSGYTF.

The V and J genes are TRBV20-1 and TRBJ2-7, with D tentatively TRBD2 (6 bases). CDR1 is DFQATT and CDR2 is SNEGSKA in the germline V gene (reference sequence). The CDR3 runs to 12 residues. V lost 3 bases to trimming and J lost 3 bases, with 9 bases between them. The CDR3 protein is CSASSAGYEQYF. Written as DNA, the CDR3 is TGCAGTGCTAGTTCAGCGGGCTACGAGCAGTACTTC.

This clonotype was seen only a few times. The chain uses TRBV7-2 and TRBJ2-7; D possibly uses TRBD1 or TRBD2 (7 bases each). Germline V gene data show CDR1 as SGHTA and CDR2 as FQGNSA. CDR3 size: 14 residues. Trimming stripped 5 bases from V and 13 bases from J, with 24 bases between. The CDR3 DNA is TGTGCCAGCAGCCCCCAGGGGGGGGGTTCCTTCATCTACTTC. Its protein is CASSPQGGGSFIYF.

This clonotype appeared many times. The gene calls are TRBV19 and TRBJ2-7; 7 bases line up with TRBD2. CDR3 length: 16 amino acids. CDR1 and CDR2 from the germline V gene are LNHDA and SQIVND (reference sequence). V was clipped by 5 bases and J by 3 bases; unmatched bases: 13. CDR3 residues: CASSRGGSGPYYEQYF. The CDR3 DNA follows: TGTGCCAGTAGTCGGGGAGGGAGCGGGCCGTACTACGAGCAGTACTTC.

This clonotype showed up many times. The chain employs TRBV2 and TRBJ1-2, with D possibly matching TRBD1 (6 bases). CDR1 is SNHLY and CDR2 is FYNNEI in the germline V gene. Trimming removed 7 bases from V and 7 bases from J, with 22 bases in between. This CDR3 has 15 residues. This CDR3 reads CASTLGAAVSSGYTF. CDR3 DNA: TGTGCCAGCACCCTGGGGGCTGCGGTCTCGAGTGGCTACACCTTC.

With respect to this clonotype: Being one base from a much bigger clone, this may be a read error. The rearrangement joins TRBV11-2 to TRBJ2-5; the D is unclear. Germline V CDR1 and CDR2: SGHAT, FQNNGV. The CDR3 totals 11 residues. V was trimmed by 6 bases and J by 4 bases, leaving 6 bases between them. In DNA form, the CDR3 reads TGTGCCAGCAGTAAAGTAGAGACCCAGTACTTC. Amino acids: CASSKVETQYF.

This clonotype was counted a few times. J is TRBJ2-1 and V is TRBV7-9; D unresolved. This CDR3 region has 15 residues. The germline CDR1 and CDR2 sequences are SEHNR and FQNEAQ (reference sequence). The ends were cut back, 4 bases at V and 10 bases at J, with 20 bases in the middle. CDR3 nucleotides: TGTGCCAGCAGCTATATTGGAAAGGTGGGGTCGGAGCAGTTCTTC. Translation gives CASSYIGKVGSEQFF.

The chain recombines TRBV5-1 with TRBJ2-3; TRBD2 matches 9 bases. V dropped 0 bases and J dropped 5; count of bases not matched to a gene: 7. CDR1 is SGHRS, CDR2 YFSETQ, per germline. The CDR3 has 16 residues. The CDR3: CASSLGSGGRRDTQYF. The CDR3 nucleotides are TGCGCCAGCAGCTTGGGTAGCGGGGGACGGCGAGATACGCAGTATTTT.

This chain uses TRBV5-1 with TRBJ1-2; D not certain. From germline, CDR1 is SGHRS and CDR2 YFSETQ. The CDR3 totals 15 residues. V was cut by 3 bases and J by 3 bases, with 15 bases left in between. CDR3 loop: CASSSPGEGHYGYTF. The CDR3 DNA reads as TGCGCCAGCAGCTCTCCGGGCGAGGGCCACTATGGCTACACCTTC. Looking up the rest from reference TRBV5-1 and TRBJ1-2 gives the full variable domain: KAGVTQTPRYLIKTRGQQVTLSCSPISGHRSVSWYQQTPGQGLQFLFEYFSETQRNKGNFPGRFSGRQFSNSRSEMNVSTLELGDSALYLCASSSPGEGHYGYTFGSGTRLTVV.

The V gene is TRBV20-1, the J gene TRBJ2-1; D could derive from TRBD1 or TRBD2 (7 bases each). Germline CDR1 reads DFQATT; CDR2 reads SNEGSKA (reference sequence). There are 18 residues in the CDR3. V lost 2 bases, J lost 9 bases, and 29 bases lay in between. The CDR3: CSARYFGEAGRGLGEQFF. The DNA of the CDR3 is TGCAGTGCTAGATATTTCGGGGAAGCGGGAAGGGGGCTCGGTGAGCAGTTCTTC.

Concerning this clonotype: A much bigger clone sits one base away, suggesting this may be a read error. The chain employs TRBV11-1 and TRBJ2-7, with 8 bases lining up with TRBD1. This CDR3 has 14 residues. V lost 5 bases, J lost 4 bases, and 7 bases stayed unmatched. Per the germline V gene, CDR1 is SGHAT and CDR2 is FQDESV (reference sequence). CDR3 nucleotide sequence: TGTGCCAGCAGCCACCGACAGGGGCAGTACGAGCAGTACTTC. Amino acid sequence: CASSHRQGQYEQYF.

This clonotype occurred a few times. The rearrangement uses TRBV15 and TRBJ2-5, with TRBD2 matching 7 bases. From germline, CDR1 is LNHNV and CDR2 YYDKDF (reference sequence). CDR3 length: 16 amino acids. V lost 3 bases, J lost 5 bases, and 12 bases stayed unmatched. The CDR3 here is CATSSSRGAGAETQYF. The CDR3 DNA is TGTGCCACCAGCAGCTCCCGGGGCGCGGGAGCTGAGACCCAGTACTTC.

This chain connects TRBV10-3 to TRBJ1-2, with D possibly matching TRBD1 (5 bases). The CDR3 sequence is 13 residues long. Germline V gives CDR1 ENHRY, CDR2 SYGVKD. V lost 2 bases and J 6 bases, leaving 10 bases between the germline ends. The CDR3: CAISEKSGDGYTF. The CDR3 region has the DNA TGTGCCATCAGTGAGAAGTCGGGGGATGGCTACACCTTC.

This clonotype was picked up a small number of times. The CDR3: CASTLEAPGPLAKNIQYF. DNA of the CDR3: TGTGCCAGCACCCTGGAGGCCCCGGGCCCATTAGCCAAAAACATTCAGTACTTC. The chain has TRBV12-3 or TRBV12-4 and TRBJ2-4, with D possibly being TRBD2 (5 bases). V lost 7 bases, J lost 0 bases, and 22 bases lay in between. CDR3 length equals 18 residues.